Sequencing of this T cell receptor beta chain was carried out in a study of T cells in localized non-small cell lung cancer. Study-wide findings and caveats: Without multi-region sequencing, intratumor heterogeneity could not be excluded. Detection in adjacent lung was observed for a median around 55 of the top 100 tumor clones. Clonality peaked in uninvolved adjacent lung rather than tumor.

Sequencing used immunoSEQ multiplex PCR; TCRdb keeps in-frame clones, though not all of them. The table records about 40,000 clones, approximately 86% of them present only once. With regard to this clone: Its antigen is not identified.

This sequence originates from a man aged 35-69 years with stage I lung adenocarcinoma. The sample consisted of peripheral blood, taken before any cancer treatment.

The CDR3 region is CSVSSGASTDTQYF. CDR3 nucleotides: TGCAGCGTGTCGAGCGGGGCCAGCACAGATACGCAGTATTTT. The chain links TRBV29-1 to TRBJ2-3; TRBD2 aligns across 7 bases. This CDR3 is built from 14 residues. Germline assignment: CDR1 SQVTM and CDR2 ANQGSEA. J gave up 0 bases and V 6 bases, and 6 bases lay outside the gene matches.